This T cell receptor (beta chain) was documented in a study of blood T cell repertoires in COVID-19. Study-wide context: Nucleic acid was either cDNA or gDNA, and it came from T cells, B-cell-depleted T cells, or PBMCs.

Germline values: CDR1 KGHSH, CDR2 LQKENI. The CDR3 is made up of 13 amino acids. Trimming removed 3 bases at V and 5 bases at J, with 10 bases between. A single count supports this clone. Generated by immunoSEQ multiplex PCR, the TCRdb table keeps only in-frame clones and is missing some. The sample shows over 250,000 clones, 85% to 90% of them seen only once. The TCR originated in a woman aged 60-75 years in a cohort exposed to, infected with or recovered from COVID-19 (not recorded which). This sequence joins TRBV18 and TRBJ1-1; no clear D gene. Sequences were obtained from PBMCs or T cells enriched from blood (not recorded which). CDR3 protein: CASSPSGQTEAFF. CDR3 nucleotide sequence: TGTGCCAGCTCACCGTCTGGGCAGACTGAAGCTTTCTTT. Filled out from reference TRBV18 and TRBJ1-1, the complete variable domain reads NAGVMQNPRHLVRRRGQEARLRCSPMKGHSHVYWYRQLPEEGLKFMVYLQKENIIDESGMPKERFSAEFPKEGPSILRIQQVVRGDSAAYFCASSPSGQTEAFFGQGTRLTVV.